The present T cell receptor (beta chain) was sequenced within a study of blood T cell repertoires in COVID-19. Study summary: Samples taken during acute and convalescent COVID-19 were collected in the United States, Italy and Spain. Sources were T cells, B-cell-depleted T cells, or PBMCs; the material itself was cDNA or gDNA.

As processed by the authors: By means of reference gene primer amplification, nucleated cell counts were estimated. Clones were sequenced by immunoSEQ multiplex PCR, and TCRdb holds only the in-frame ones, with some missing. V and J calls and clone size come straight from that table; D and trimming were deduced from the DNA. The table shows about 94,000 clones, with roughly 91% occurring only once. The ends lost 6 bases at V and 1 base at J; junction bases unmatched: 11. The CDR3 has 17 residues. Germline V gene lookup returns CDR1 KGHSH and CDR2 LQKENI. The sequence was collected from a woman older than 75 with acute or convalescent COVID-19. Sequencing was carried out using peripheral blood. The V gene is TRBV18, the J gene TRBJ2-3; 9 positions agree with TRBD1. CDR3 residues: CASSPGQGKGGTDTQYF. CDR3 sequence (DNA): TGTGCCAGCTCGCCGGGACAGGGAAAGGGAGGCACAGATACGCAGTATTTT.